This T cell receptor beta chain was found in a study of blood T cells in healthy people across ages. Overall study findings and caveats: In these data, TCR beta diversity tracked strongly with naive T cell percentage. Estimated diversity across one million T cells was deemed an underestimate.

This clonotype was seen a few times. The antigen is undetermined. The second PCR ran roughly 7 to 12 cycles with a sample-barcoded 5' primer and J-beta primers. A single record per CDR3 protein comes from TCRdb applying MiXCR to the 5' RACE reads. The sample holds 650,000 to 700,000 distinct CDR3 sequences, around 52% seen once. The CDR3 runs 14 residues. CDR1 is SNHLY and CDR2 is FYNNEI in the germline V gene. The V and J ends lost 6 bases and 9 bases, in that order; junction bases with no gene match: 8. The receptor's source is a woman over 75 in good health. Sequencing input: blood. The rearrangement joins TRBV2 to TRBJ2-1, with 10 bases that match TRBD1. As DNA, the CDR3 is TGTGCCAGCAGAACCGGGACAGGGGCGGTTGAGCAGTTCTTC. Translating it yields CASRTGTGAVEQFF.